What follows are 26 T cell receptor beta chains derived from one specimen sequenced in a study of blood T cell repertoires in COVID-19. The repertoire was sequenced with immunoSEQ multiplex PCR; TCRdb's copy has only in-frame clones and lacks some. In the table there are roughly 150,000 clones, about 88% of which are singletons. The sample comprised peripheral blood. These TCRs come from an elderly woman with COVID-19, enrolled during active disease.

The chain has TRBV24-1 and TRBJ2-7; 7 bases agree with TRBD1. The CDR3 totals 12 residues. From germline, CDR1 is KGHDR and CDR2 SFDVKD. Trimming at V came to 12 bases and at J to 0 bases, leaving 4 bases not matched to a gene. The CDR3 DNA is TGTGCCGCCCGGGACAGCTCCTACGAGCAGTACTTC. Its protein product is CAARDSSYEQYF.

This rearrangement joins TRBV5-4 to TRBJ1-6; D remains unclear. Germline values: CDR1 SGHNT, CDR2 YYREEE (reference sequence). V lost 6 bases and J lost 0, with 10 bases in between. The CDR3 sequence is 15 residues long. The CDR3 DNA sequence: TGTGCCAGCAACGAGGGAAGCTCCTATAATTCACCCCTCCACTTT. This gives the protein CASNEGSSYNSPLHF.

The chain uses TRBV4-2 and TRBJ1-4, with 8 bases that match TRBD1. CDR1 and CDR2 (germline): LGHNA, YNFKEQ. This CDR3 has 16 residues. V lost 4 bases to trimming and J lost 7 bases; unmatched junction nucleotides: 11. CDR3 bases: TGTGCCAGCAGCCCGGTCGTGGGGACAGGTGCTGAAAAACTGTTTTTT. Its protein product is CASSPVVGTGAEKLFF.

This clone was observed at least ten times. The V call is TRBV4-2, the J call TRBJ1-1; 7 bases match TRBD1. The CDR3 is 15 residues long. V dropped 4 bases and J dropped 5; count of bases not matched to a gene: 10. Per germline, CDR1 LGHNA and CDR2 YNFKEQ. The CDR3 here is CASSLQQGSRTEAFF. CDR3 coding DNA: TGTGCCAGCAGCCTACAACAGGGGTCGCGGACTGAAGCTTTCTTT.

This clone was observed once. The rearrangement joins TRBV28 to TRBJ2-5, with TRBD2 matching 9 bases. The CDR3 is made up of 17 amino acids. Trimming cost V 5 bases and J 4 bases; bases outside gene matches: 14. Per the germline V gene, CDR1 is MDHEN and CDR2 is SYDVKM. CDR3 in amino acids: CASSPYPGLASRETQYF. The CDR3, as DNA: TGTGCCAGCAGTCCATATCCGGGACTAGCCTCTCGAGAGACCCAGTACTTC.

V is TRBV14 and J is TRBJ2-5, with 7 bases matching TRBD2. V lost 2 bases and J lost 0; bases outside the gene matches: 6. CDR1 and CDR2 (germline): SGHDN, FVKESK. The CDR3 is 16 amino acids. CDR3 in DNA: TGTGCCAGCAGCCAATTCGGTAGCGGGTACCAAGAGACCCAGTACTTC. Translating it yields CASSQFGSGYQETQYF. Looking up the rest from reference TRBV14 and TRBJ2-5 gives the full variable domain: EAGVTQFPSHSVIEKGQTVTLRCDPISGHDNLYWYRRVMGKEIKFLLHFVKESKQDESGMPNNRFLAERTGGTYSTLKVQPAELEDSGVYFCASSQFGSGYQETQYFGPGTRLLVL.

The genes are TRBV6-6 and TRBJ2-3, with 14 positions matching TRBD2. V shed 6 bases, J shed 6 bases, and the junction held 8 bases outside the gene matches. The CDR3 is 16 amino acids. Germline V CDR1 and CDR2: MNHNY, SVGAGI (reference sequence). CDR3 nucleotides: TGTGCCAGCAGGCGGGGACTAGCGGGAGACAGGGATACGCAGTATTTT. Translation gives CASRRGLAGDRDTQYF.

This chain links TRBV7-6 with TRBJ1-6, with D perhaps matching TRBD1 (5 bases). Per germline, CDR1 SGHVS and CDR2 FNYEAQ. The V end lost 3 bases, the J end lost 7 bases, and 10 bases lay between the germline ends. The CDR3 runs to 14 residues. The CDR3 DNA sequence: TGTGCCAGCAGCTTGGGAGGGGAAAATTCACCCCTCCACTTT. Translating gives CASSLGGENSPLHF.

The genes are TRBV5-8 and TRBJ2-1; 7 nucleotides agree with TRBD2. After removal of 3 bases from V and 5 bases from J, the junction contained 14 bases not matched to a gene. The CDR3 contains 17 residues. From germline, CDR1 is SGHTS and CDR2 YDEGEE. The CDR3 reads CASSSLVGTTIHNEQFF. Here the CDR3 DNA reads TGTGCCAGCAGCTCCTTAGTTGGGACTACTATACACAATGAGCAGTTCTTC.

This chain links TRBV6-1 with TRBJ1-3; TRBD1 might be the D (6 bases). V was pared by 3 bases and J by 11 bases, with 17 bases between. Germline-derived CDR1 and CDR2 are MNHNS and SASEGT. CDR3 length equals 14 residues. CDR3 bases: TGTGCCAGCAGTGATGGGGACATCCGCACCGCCATATATTTT. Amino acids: CASSDGDIRTAIYF.

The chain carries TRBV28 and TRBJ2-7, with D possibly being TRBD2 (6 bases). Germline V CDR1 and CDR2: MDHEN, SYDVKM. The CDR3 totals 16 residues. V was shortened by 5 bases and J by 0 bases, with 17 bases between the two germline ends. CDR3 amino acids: CASSRIAEPSSYEQYF. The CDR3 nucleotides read TGTGCCAGCAGTCGAATAGCGGAGCCATCCTCCTACGAGCAGTACTTC.

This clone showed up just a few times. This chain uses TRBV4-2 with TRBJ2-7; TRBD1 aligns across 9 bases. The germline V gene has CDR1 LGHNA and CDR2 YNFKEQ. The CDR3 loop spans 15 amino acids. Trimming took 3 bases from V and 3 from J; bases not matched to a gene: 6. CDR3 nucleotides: TGTGCCAGCAGCCACCCGGGACAGGGAATCTACGAGCAGTACTTC. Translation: CASSHPGQGIYEQYF.

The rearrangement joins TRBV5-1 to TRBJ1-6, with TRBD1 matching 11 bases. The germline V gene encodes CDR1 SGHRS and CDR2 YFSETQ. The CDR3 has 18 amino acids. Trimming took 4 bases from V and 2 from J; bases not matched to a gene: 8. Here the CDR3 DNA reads TGCGCCAGCAGCGAGGGACAGGGGGGAAGGACCTATAATTCACCCCTCCACTTT. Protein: CASSEGQGGRTYNSPLHF.

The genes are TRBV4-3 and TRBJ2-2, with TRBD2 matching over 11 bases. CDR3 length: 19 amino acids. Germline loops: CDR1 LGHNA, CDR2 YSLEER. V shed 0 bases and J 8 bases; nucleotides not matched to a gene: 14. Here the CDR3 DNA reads TGCGCCAGCAGCCAAGATGCTTTGCGGCTAGCGGGAGGAGGTGGGGAGCTGTTTTTT. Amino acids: CASSQDALRLAGGGGELFF.

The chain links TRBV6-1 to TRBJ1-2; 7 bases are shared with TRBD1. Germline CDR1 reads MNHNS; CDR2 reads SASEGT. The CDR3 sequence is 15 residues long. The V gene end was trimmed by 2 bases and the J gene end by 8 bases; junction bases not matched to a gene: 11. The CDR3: CASSETLGGSDGYTF. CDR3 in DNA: TGTGCCAGCAGTGAAACGCTAGGGGGCTCTGACGGCTACACCTTC.

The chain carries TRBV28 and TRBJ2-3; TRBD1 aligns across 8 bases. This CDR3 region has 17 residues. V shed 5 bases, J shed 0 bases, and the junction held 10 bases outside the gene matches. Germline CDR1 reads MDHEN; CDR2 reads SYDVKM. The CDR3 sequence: CASSPTGTGISTDTQYF. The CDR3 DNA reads TGTGCCAGCAGTCCCACCGGGACAGGAATTAGCACAGATACGCAGTATTTT.

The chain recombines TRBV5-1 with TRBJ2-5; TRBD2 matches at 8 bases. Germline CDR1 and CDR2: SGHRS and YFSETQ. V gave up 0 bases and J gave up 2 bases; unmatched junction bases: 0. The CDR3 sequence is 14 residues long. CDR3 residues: CASSLERGQETQYF. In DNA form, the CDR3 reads TGCGCCAGCAGCTTGGAGCGGGGGCAAGAGACCCAGTACTTC.

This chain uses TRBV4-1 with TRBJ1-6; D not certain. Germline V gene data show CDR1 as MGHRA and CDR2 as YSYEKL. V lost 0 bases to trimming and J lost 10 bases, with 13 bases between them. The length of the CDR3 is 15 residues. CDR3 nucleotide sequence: TGCGCCAGCAGCCAAGATCAATTGAGCGTGTCACCCCTCCACTTT. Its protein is CASSQDQLSVSPLHF.

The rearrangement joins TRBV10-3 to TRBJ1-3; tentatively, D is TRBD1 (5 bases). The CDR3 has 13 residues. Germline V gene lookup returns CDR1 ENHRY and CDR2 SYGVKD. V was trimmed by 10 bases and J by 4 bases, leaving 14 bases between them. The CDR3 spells CATFPGVGNTIYF. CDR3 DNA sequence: TGTGCCACCTTCCCGGGGGTCGGAAACACCATATATTTT.

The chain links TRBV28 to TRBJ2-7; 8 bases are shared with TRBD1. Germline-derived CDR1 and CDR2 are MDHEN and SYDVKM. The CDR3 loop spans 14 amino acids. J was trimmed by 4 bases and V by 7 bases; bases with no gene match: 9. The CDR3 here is CASISSGGSYEQYF. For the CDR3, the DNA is TGTGCCAGCATTAGCTCAGGGGGCTCATACGAGCAGTACTTC. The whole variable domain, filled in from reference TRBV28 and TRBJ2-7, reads DVKVTQSSRYLVKRTGEKVFLECVQDMDHENMFWYRQDPGLGLRLIYFSYDVKMKEKGDIPEGYSVSREKKERFSLILESASTNQTSMYLCASISSGGSYEQYFGPGTRLTVT.

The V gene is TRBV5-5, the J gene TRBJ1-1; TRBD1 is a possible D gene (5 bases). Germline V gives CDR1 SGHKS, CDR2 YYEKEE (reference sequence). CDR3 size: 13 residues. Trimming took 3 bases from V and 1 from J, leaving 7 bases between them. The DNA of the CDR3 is TGTGCCAGCAGCTGGCAGGGGAACACTGAAGCTTTCTTT. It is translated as CASSWQGNTEAFF. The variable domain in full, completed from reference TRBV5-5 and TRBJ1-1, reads DAGVTQSPTHLIKTRGQQVTLRCSPISGHKSVSWYQQVLGQGPQFIFQYYEKEERGRGNFPDRFSARQFPNYSSELNVNALLLGDSALYLCASSWQGNTEAFFGQGTRLTVV.

The chain's CDR3 is CTSSQGLAGGLTYNEQFF. CDR3 DNA sequence: TGCACCAGCAGCCAAGGGCTAGCGGGAGGACTAACCTACAATGAGCAGTTCTTC. The genes are TRBV1 and TRBJ2-1; the table assigns TRBD2, which was not confirmed against the DNA. TRBV1 is marked as a pseudogene. The CDR3 covers 18 residues.

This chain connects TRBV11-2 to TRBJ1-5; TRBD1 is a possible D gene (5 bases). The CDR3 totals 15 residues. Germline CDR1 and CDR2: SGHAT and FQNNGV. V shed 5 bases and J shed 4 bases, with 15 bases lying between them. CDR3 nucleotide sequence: TGTGCCAGCAGCGAGGGAGGGACGTTTAATCAGCCCCAGCATTTT. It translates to CASSEGGTFNQPQHF.

The CDR3 loop is CASSQVGNRESGGYTF. The DNA of the CDR3 is TGCGCCAGCAGCCAGGTGGGGAACAGGGAGTCGGGTGGCTACACCTTC. This sequence joins TRBV4-1 and TRBJ1-2; perhaps TRBD1 as D (6 bases). Trimming stripped 3 bases from V and 7 bases from J, with 21 bases between. From germline, CDR1 is MGHRA and CDR2 YSYEKL. The length of the CDR3 is 16 residues.

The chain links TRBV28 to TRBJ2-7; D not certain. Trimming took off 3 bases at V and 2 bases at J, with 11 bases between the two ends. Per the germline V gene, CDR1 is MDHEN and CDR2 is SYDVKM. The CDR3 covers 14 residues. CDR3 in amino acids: CASSFVSGAYEQYF. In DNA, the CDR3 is TGTGCCAGCAGTTTCGTCTCAGGTGCCTACGAGCAGTACTTC.

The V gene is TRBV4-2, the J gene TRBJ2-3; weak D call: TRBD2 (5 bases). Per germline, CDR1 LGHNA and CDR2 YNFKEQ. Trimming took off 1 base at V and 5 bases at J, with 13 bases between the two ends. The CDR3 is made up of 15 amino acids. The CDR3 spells CASSQAGFTGDTQYF. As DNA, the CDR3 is TGTGCCAGCAGCCAAGCGGGGTTCACTGGAGATACGCAGTATTTT.